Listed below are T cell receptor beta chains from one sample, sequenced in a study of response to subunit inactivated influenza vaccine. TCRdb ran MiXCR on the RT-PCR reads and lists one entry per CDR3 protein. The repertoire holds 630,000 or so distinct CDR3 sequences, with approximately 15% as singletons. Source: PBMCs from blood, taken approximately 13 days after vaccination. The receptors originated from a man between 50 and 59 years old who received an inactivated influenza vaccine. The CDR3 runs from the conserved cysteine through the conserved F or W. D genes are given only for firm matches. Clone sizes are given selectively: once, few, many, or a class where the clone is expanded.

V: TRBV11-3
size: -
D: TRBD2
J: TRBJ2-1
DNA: TGTGCCAGCAGCGTCGGCGGGAGTAATACAAATGAGCAGTTCTTC
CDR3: CASSVGGSNTNEQFF

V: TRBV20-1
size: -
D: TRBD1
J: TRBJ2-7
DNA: TGCAGTGCTAGACCTACTACAGGGGCCACCTCCTACGAGCAGTACTTC
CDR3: CSARPTTGATSYEQYF

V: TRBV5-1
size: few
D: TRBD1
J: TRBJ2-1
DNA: TGCGCCAGCAGCCCGGACAGGGGGTTGGGTGAGCAGTTCTTC
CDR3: CASSPDRGLGEQFF

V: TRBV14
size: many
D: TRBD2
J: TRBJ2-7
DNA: TGTGCCAGCAGCAGAGCTAGCGGTACTCATTACGAGCAGTACTTC
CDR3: CASSRASGTHYEQYF

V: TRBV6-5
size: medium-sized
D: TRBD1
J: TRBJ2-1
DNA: TGTGCCAGCAGTACTCCCGGGACAGCCCACAATGAGCAGTTCTTC
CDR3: CASSTPGTAHNEQFF

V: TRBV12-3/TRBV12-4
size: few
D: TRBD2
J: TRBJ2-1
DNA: TGTGCCAGCACCCCGGGACTAGCGGGAGTACAGTACAATGAGCAGTTCTTC
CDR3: CASTPGLAGVQYNEQFF

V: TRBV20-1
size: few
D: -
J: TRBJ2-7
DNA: TGCAGTGCTAGAGTGTCGATCGGGGGTTGGGGGGACGAGCAGTACTTC
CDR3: CSARVSIGGWGDEQYF

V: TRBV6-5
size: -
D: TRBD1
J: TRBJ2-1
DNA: TGTGCCAGCAGTTACCAGGGACAGGGCCGTATGAAGCAGTTCTTC
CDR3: CASSYQGQGRMKQFF

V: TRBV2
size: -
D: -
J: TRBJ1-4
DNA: TGTGCCAGCAGTGTGACCGTCCTGGTAGAAAAACTGTTTTTT
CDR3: CASSVTVLVEKLFF

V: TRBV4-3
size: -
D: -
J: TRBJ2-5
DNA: TGCGCCAGCAGCCAAGGACCTCGAGGACAGCGGGGGACCCAGTACTTC
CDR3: CASSQGPRGQRGTQYF

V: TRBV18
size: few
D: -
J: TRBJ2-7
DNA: TGTGCCAGCTCACCGCGGGCAGCCTACGAGCAGTACTTC
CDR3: CASSPRAAYEQYF

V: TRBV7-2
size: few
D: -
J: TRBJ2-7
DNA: TGTGCCAGCAGCACGGAGGCCAACTACGAGCAGTACTTC
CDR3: CASSTEANYEQYF

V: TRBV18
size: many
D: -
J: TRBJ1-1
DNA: TGTGCCAGCTCACCACCCCGGGCGAAGAACACTGAAGCTTTCTTT
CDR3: CASSPPRAKNTEAFF

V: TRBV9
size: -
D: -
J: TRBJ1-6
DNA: TGTGCCAGCAGCGTAGATGCGGGGAATTCACCCCTCCACTTT
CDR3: CASSVDAGNSPLHF

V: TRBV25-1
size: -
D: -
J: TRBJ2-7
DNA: TGTGCCAGCAGTTTTGGGGCGGGGGAGCAGTACTTC
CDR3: CASSFGAGEQYF

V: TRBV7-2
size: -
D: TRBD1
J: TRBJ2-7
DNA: TGTGCCAGCAGCTTTGACAGGGGCGGCTACGAGCAGTACTTC
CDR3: CASSFDRGGYEQYF

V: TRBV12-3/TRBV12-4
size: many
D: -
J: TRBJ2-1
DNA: TGTGCCAGCAGCCGCATGATTCGCGATGAGCAGTTCTTC
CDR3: CASSRMIRDEQFF

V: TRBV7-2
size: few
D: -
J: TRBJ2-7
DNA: TGTGCCAGCAGCTTAGCGTGGGGTCGACAGACCTACGAGCAGTACTTC
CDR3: CASSLAWGRQTYEQYF

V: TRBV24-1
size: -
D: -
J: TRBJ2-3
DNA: TGTGCCACCAGTGATTGGAGCCGGGGGACGCCCACAGATACGCAGTATTTT
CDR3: CATSDWSRGTPTDTQYF

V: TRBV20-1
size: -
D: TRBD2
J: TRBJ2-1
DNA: TGCAGTGCCAGATGGGGACTAGCGGGAGCCTACAATGAGCAGTTCTTC
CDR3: CSARWGLAGAYNEQFF

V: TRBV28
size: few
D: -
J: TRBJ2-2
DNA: TGTGCCAGCAGTTTAGGCAGGATCAACACCGGGGAGCTGTTTTTT
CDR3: CASSLGRINTGELFF

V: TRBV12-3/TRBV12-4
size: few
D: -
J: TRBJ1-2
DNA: TGTGCCAGCAGTATTTCCGGGACTAACTATGGCTACACCTTC
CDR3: CASSISGTNYGYTF

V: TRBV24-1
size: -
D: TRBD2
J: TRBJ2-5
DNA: TGTGCCACCGGAACCCTCACGGGACTAGCGGGGCGAGAGACCCAGTACTTC
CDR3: CATGTLTGLAGRETQYF

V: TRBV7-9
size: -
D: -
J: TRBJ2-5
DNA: TGTGCCAGCAGCCGGGTGGGGAACCAAGAGACCCAGTACTTC
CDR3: CASSRVGNQETQYF

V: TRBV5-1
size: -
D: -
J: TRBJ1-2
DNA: TGCGCCAGCAGCCCAGTGCTAACGCCCTATGGCTACACCTTC
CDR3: CASSPVLTPYGYTF

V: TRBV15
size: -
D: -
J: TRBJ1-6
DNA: TGTGCCACCAGCATACAGAATAATTCACCCCTCCACTTT
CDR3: CATSIQNNSPLHF

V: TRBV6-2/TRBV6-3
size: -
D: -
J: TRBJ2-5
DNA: TGTGCCAGCAGTACTGACTGGGGGAAGACCCAGTACTTC
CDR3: CASSTDWGKTQYF

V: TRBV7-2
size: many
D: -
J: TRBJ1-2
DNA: TGTGCCAGCAGCTTATCTCGTTTGAACTATGGCTACACCTTC
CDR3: CASSLSRLNYGYTF

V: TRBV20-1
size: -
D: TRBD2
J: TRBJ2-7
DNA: TGCAGTGCTAGAAAGGCTAGCGGGAGGGTCGACGAGCAGTACTTC
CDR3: CSARKASGRVDEQYF

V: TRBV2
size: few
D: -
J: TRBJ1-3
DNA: TGTGCCAGCAGTGTAGCAGTCCCCACCATATATTTT
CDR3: CASSVAVPTIYF

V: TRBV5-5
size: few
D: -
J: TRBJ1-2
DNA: TGTGCCAGCAGCCCGGGTGGGGGAACCTATGGCTACACCTTC
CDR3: CASSPGGGTYGYTF

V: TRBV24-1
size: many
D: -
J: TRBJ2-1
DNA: TGTGCCACCAGTGAATTGGGAAGTGAGCAGTTCTTC
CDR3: CATSELGSEQFF

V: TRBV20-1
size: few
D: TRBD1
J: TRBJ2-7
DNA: TGCAGTGCTAGAAAAGGGACAGGGGGCGTCGAGCAGTACTTC
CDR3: CSARKGTGGVEQYF

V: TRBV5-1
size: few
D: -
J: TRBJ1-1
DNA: TGCGCCAGCAAACCCGGGACATCAAACACTGAAGCTTTCTTT
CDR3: CASKPGTSNTEAFF

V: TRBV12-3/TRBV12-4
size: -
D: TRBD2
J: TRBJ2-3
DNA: TGTGCCAGCAGTTATAGCGGGGGGATCACAGATACGCAGTATTTT
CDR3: CASSYSGGITDTQYF